Sequencing of this TCR beta chain was carried out in a study of shared T cell receptors in the human thymus. CDR3 size: 14 residues. Trimming took 5 bases from V and 6 from J, leaving 15 bases between them. Germline V gene sequence: CDR1 MNHEY, CDR2 SVGAGI. Here immunoSEQ multiplex PCR was the method, and the copy in TCRdb shows in-frame clones only, minus some. Altogether 540,000 or so clones are present, 70% to 80% being singletons, with the ten largest covering 0.013%. The same data also went into a second study, on human thymus T cells.

The chain uses TRBV6-5 and TRBJ2-3; D unresolved. This clonotype originated in a boy in the first two years of life with a congenital heart defect. Sequenced input: thymocytes. The CDR3 DNA sequence: TGTGCCAGCAGTCCCGATCCTATTGAGGATACGCAGTATTTT. Residues: CASSPDPIEDTQYF.